The subject of this entry is one T cell receptor (beta chain). Its antigen is as yet unknown. The table came from immunoSEQ multiplex PCR; TCRdb's copy has only in-frame clones and leaves some out. The data contain 150,000 to 200,000 clones, more than 80% of them singletons. This entry comes from a study of cytomegalovirus exposure and HLA in healthy donors. Study-level background: Both the approximately 120 validation repertoires and the 600 to 750 first-cohort repertoires used the same platform, as reported by a later analysis. Findings and caveats of the study: The authors listed 164 TCR beta chains as cytomegalovirus-associated.

The germline V gene encodes CDR1 SGHRS and CDR2 YFSETQ. The CDR3 loop spans 14 amino acids. J lost 4 bases, V lost 4 bases, and 5 bases had no gene match. The sequenced sample was PBMCs. This receptor was obtained from a woman in her late teens or twenties in good health and CMV-seropositive. The rearrangement joins TRBV5-1 to TRBJ2-1; 7 nucleotides match TRBD2. The CDR3 sequence: CASSPGEGYNEQFF. In nucleotides, the CDR3 is TGCGCCAGCAGCCCCGGGGAGGGTTACAATGAGCAGTTCTTC. Full variable domain (rest looked up from reference TRBV5-1 and TRBJ2-1): KAGVTQTPRYLIKTRGQQVTLSCSPISGHRSVSWYQQTPGQGLQFLFEYFSETQRNKGNFPGRFSGRQFSNSRSEMNVSTLELGDSALYLCASSPGEGYNEQFFGPGTRLTVL.